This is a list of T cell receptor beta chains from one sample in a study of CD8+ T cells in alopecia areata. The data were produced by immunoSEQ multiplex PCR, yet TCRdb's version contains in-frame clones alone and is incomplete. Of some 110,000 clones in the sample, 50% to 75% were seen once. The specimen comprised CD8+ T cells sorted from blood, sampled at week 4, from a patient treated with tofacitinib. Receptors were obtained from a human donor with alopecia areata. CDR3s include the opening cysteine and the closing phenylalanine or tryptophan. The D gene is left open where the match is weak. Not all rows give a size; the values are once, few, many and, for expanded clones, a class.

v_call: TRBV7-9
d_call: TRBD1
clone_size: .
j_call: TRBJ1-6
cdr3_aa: CASSPGQVQSPLHF
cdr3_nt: TGTGCCAGCAGTCCCGGACAGGTTCAATCACCCCTCCACTTT

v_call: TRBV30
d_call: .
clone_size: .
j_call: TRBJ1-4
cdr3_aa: CAWSQVGELFF
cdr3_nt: TGTGCCTGGAGTCAGGTCGGGGAACTGTTTTTT

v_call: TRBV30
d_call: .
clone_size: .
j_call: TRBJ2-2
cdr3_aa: CAWSIYSGELFF
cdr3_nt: TGTGCCTGGAGTATTTACTCCGGGGAGCTGTTTTTT

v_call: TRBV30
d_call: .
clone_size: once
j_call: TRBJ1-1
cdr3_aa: CAWIAGRRAFF
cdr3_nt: TGTGCCTGGATAGCGGGACGCCGAGCTTTCTTT

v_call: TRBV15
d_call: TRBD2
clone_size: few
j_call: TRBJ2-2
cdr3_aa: CATMGGSAYTGELFF
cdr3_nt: TGTGCCACCATGGGGGGGTCAGCTTACACCGGGGAGCTGTTTTTT

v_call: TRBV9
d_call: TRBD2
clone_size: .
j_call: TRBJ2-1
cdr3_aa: CASSPRSYSGGENNEQFF
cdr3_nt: TGTGCCAGCAGCCCCCGGAGCTACAGCGGGGGGGAAAACAATGAGCAGTTCTTC

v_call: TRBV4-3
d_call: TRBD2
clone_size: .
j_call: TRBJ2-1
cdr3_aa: CASSQDRLAGLNEQFF
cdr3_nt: TGCGCCAGCAGCCAAGATCGTTTAGCGGGGCTGAATGAGCAGTTCTTC

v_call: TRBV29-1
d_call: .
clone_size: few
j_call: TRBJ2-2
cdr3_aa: CSHGQGRTGELFF
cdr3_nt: TGCAGCCACGGCCAGGGGCGGACCGGGGAGCTGTTTTTT

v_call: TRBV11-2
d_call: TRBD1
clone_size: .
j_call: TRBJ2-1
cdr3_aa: CASSARPGTGTNEQFF
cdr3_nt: TGTGCCAGCAGCGCCCGCCCCGGGACAGGGACCAATGAGCAGTTCTTC

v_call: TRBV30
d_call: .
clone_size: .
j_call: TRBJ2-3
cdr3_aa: CAWSVDSYTDTQYF
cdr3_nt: TGTGCCTGGAGTGTAGACAGTTACACAGATACGCAGTATTTT

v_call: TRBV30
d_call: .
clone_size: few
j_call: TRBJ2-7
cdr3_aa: CAWSVLGAEQYF
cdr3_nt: TGTGCCTGGAGTGTACTGGGGGCCGAGCAGTACTTC

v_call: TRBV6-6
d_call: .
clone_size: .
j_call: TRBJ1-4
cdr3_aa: CASSSHRQEPEKLFF
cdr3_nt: TGTGCCAGCAGCTCTCACAGACAAGAACCCGAAAAACTGTTTTTT

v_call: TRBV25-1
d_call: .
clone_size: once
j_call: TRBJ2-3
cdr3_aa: CASSELVQAGDTQYF
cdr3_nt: TGTGCCAGCAGTGAATTAGTACAGGCAGGAGATACGCAGTATTTT

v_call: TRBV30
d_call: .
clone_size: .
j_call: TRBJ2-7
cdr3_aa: CAWTTGYEQYF
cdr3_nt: TGTGCCTGGACTACAGGGTACGAGCAGTACTTC

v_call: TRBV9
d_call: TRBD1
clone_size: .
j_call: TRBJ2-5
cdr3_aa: CASSVDGTVQETQYF
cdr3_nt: TGTGCCAGCAGCGTAGATGGGACAGTCCAAGAGACCCAGTACTTC

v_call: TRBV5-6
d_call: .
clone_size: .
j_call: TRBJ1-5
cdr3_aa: CASSLGVVDYSNQPQHF
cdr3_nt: TGTGCCAGCAGCTTGGGAGTGGTAGATTATAGCAATCAGCCCCAGCATTTT

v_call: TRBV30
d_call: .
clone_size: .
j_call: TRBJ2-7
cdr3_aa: CAWSMGGYEQYF
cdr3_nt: TGTGCCTGGAGTATGGGCGGGTACGAGCAGTACTTC

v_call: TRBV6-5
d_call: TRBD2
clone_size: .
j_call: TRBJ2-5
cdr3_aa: CASSLTSGAQETQYF
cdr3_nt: TGTGCCAGCAGTCTGACTAGCGGGGCCCAAGAGACCCAGTACTTC

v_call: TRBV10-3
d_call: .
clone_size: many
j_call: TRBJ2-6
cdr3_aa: CAISESEGSGANVLTF
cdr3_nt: TGTGCCATCAGTGAGTCTGAGGGGTCTGGGGCCAACGTCCTGACTTTC

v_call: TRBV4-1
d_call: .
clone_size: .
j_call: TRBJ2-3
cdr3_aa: CASSPRVTDTQYF
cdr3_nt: TGCGCCAGCAGCCCCAGGGTTACAGATACGCAGTATTTT

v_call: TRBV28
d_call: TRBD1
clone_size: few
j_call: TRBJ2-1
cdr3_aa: CASSGQGPAPAYHNEQFF
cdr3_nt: TGTGCCAGCAGCGGACAGGGCCCCGCTCCCGCCTATCACAATGAGCAGTTCTTC